A selection of T cell receptor beta chains follows, all from one sample in a study of OX40 agonist ivuxolimab in advanced cancers. The repertoire was sequenced with immunoSEQ multiplex PCR; TCRdb's copy has only in-frame clones and lacks some. The sample has 80,000 to 95,000 clones, about 90% seen once; the top ten hold roughly 8.9%. The material sequenced was CD4+ or CD8+ T cells sorted from blood, taken in a trial of the OX40 agonist ivuxolimab. These receptors were obtained from an adult with an advanced solid tumor such as melanoma, head and neck, liver or kidney cancer. Both conserved end residues are part of each CDR3. Each record gives: clone size, D gene, V gene, J gene, CDR3 DNA, CDR3 protein. A D gene is named only where the DNA matches it firmly. Clone sizes are given selectively: once, few, many, or a class where the clone is expanded.

>.|.|TRBV27|TRBJ2-2
TGTGCCAGCAGTTTGGGTCCTGACGGGGGTTCAGGGGAGCTGTTTTTT
CASSLGPDGGSGELFF
>.|.|TRBV30|TRBJ2-2
TGTGCCTGGAGTGTAGGCCTGACGAACACCGGGGAGCTGTTTTTT
CAWSVGLTNTGELFF
>once|TRBD2|TRBV7-9|TRBJ2-1
TGTGCCAGCAGCGTGCCCTTAGCGGGGCTGTACAATGAGCAGTTCTTC
CASSVPLAGLYNEQFF
>.|.|TRBV10-2|TRBJ2-7
TGCGCCAGCAGCGATCTCTACGAGCAGTACTTC
CASSDLYEQYF
>.|.|TRBV19|TRBJ2-1
TGTGCCAGTAGTACGGTCGGCCGGTCCCTTAAGCAGTTCTTC
CASSTVGRSLKQFF
>.|.|TRBV7-2|TRBJ2-1
TGTGCCAGCAGCCCCTTCGGTGAGACTAGATATGAGCAGTTCTTC
CASSPFGETRYEQFF
>.|.|TRBV29-1|TRBJ1-1
TGCAGCGGGGACGGACTGTCGAACACTGAAGCTTTCTTT
CSGDGLSNTEAFF
>.|.|TRBV30|TRBJ2-7
TGTGCCTGGAGTGTAGGTGGCTACGAGCAGTACTTC
CAWSVGGYEQYF
>.|.|TRBV7-9|TRBJ2-5
TGTGCCAGCAGCTTAGGTACCCAAGAGACCCAGTACTTC
CASSLGTQETQYF
>.|.|TRBV30|TRBJ2-3
TGTGCCTGGAGCGAGGGCCTCGGGACAGATACGCAGTATTTT
CAWSEGLGTDTQYF
>.|.|TRBV6-1|TRBJ2-5
TGTGCCAGCAGCGAAGCGGGGCGATTACAGGGTCCAGAGACCCAGTACTTC
CASSEAGRLQGPETQYF
>.|.|TRBV15|TRBJ2-1
TGTGCCACCAGCCCCAGGGGCCCGTACAATGAGCAGTTCTTC
CATSPRGPYNEQFF
>.|.|TRBV7-9|TRBJ1-1
TGTGCCAGCAGCTTAGTTCTTCAAAGGGAGGCTTTCTTT
CASSLVLQREAFF
>few|TRBD2|TRBV29-1|TRBJ2-7
TGCAGCGTGGACCTGGGAGCGGGGGAGCAGTACTTC
CSVDLGAGEQYF
>.|TRBD1|TRBV16|TRBJ1-4
TGTGCCAGCAGCCAGGCGAACAGGGGGCCTCGGGAAAAACTGTTTTTT
CASSQANRGPREKLFF
>.|.|TRBV18|TRBJ2-7
TGTGCCAGCTCACCTTACCCTAGCGATACCTACGAGCAGTACTTC
CASSPYPSDTYEQYF
>.|.|TRBV18|TRBJ1-2
TGTGCCAGCTCACCACTGCCGGAGGACTATGGCTACACCTTC
CASSPLPEDYGYTF
>.|TRBD2|TRBV12-5|TRBJ2-3
TGTGCTAGTGGTTTGACGCCACTAGCGGACACAGATACGCAGTATTTT
CASGLTPLADTDTQYF
>once|TRBD1|TRBV27|TRBJ2-7
TGTGCCAGCAGTCCACCTCAGGGACAGGGAGACTACGAGCAGTACTTC
CASSPPQGQGDYEQYF
>.|.|TRBV27|TRBJ1-1
TGTGCCAGCAGTCCTCGACAGGATTTCGCTGAAGCTTTCTTT
CASSPRQDFAEAFF
>once|.|TRBV6-6|TRBJ2-1
TGTGCCAGCAGACCGACGGGGTTCAATGAGCAGTTCTTC
CASRPTGFNEQFF
>.|TRBD2|TRBV12-5|TRBJ2-1
TGTGCTAGCTTGGCTAGCGGGAACTACAATGAGCAGTTCTTC
CASLASGNYNEQFF
>.|TRBD2|TRBV11-2|TRBJ2-7
TGTGCCAGCAGCTTAGATAGGGCTAGCGGCTACGAGCAGTACTTC
CASSLDRASGYEQYF
>.|TRBD1|TRBV27|TRBJ2-7
TGTGCCAGCACCCAGACAGGGGGATCCTACGAGCAGTACTTC
CASTQTGGSYEQYF
>.|.|TRBV7-9|TRBJ1-4
TGTGCCAGCAGCTTTGCCCAGGGCTTAGATCTAGAAAAACTGTTTTTT
CASSFAQGLDLEKLFF
>.|.|TRBV7-2|TRBJ1-3
TGTGCCAGCAGCTTAGGGGGGGCCGACTATGGAAACACCATATATTTT
CASSLGGADYGNTIYF
>.|TRBD1|TRBV11-1|TRBJ2-7
TGTGCCAGCAGCGGTCGACAGGGGGTAACCTACGAGCAGTACTTC
CASSGRQGVTYEQYF
>.|.|TRBV28|TRBJ2-5
TGTGCCAGCAGCCGTGGACCCCGGGGGCGAGAGACCCAGTACTTC
CASSRGPRGRETQYF
>.|TRBD1|TRBV25-1|TRBJ1-1
TGTGCCAGCAGTGAAGACAGGGGGTTGAACACTGAAGCTTTCTTT
CASSEDRGLNTEAFF
>.|.|TRBV9|TRBJ2-3
TGTGCCAGCAGCGAGGGAACACTGATCACAGATACGCAGTATTTT
CASSEGTLITDTQYF
>.|.|TRBV27|TRBJ2-7
TGTGCCAGCAGTAGTCCGGGACATGGACACGAGCAGTACTTC
CASSSPGHGHEQYF
>.|.|TRBV5-1|TRBJ2-5
TGCGCCAGCAGCTGGAGCAGGTCCGAAGAGACCCAGTACTTC
CASSWSRSEETQYF
>.|.|TRBV14|TRBJ2-5
TGTGCCAGCAGCCTAAGAGGAAGTCAGGTCGGAGAGACCCAGTACTTC
CASSLRGSQVGETQYF
>.|.|TRBV11-3|TRBJ1-3
TGTGCCAGCAGCCAAGTCTCTGGAAACACCATATATTTT
CASSQVSGNTIYF
>.|TRBD1|TRBV6-5|TRBJ2-3
TGTGCCAGCAGCTCAGGACAGGGCATAGATACGCAGTATTTT
CASSSGQGIDTQYF
>.|.|TRBV28|TRBJ2-1
TGTGCCAGCAGCAACAGGGGGGGCGGTAGCTCCTACAATGAGCAGTTCTTC
CASSNRGGGSSYNEQFF
>.|.|TRBV4-1|TRBJ2-2
TGCGCCAGCAGCCAAGATCACGGGGCCGGGGAGCTGTTTTTT
CASSQDHGAGELFF
>.|TRBD1|TRBV19|TRBJ1-5
TGTGCCAGCCGGGACAGGGGTCGCAATCAGCCCCAGCATTTT
CASRDRGRNQPQHF
>.|.|TRBV4-1|TRBJ2-1
TGCGCCAGCAGCCAAGATCTTCGGCCAGGACAGTTCTTC
CASSQDLRPGQFF
>.|.|TRBV7-9|TRBJ2-3
TGTGCCAGCAGTCGGGGACGGGAGAGCACAGATACGCAGTATTTT
CASSRGRESTDTQYF
>.|.|TRBV25-1|TRBJ1-3
TGTGCCAGCAGTGGCGAACTATTCTCTGGAAACACCATATATTTT
CASSGELFSGNTIYF
>.|.|TRBV10-1|TRBJ2-7
TGCGCCAGCAGTACCCCCCGGCAAACCGTATACGAGCAGTACTTC
CASSTPRQTVYEQYF
>.|.|TRBV11-3|TRBJ2-7
TGTGCCAGCAGCTTAGATCGGGAGCGGCCCCCTCGGGGCGAGCAGTACTTC
CASSLDRERPPRGEQYF
>.|.|TRBV5-4|TRBJ2-3
TGTGCCAGCAGTCTAAGGACGGAAAAGACCACAGATACGCAGTATTTT
CASSLRTEKTTDTQYF
>.|.|TRBV27|TRBJ2-3
TGTGCCAGCAGTTTATCACGTTCAGGGTTCTCGAGCACAGATACGCAGTATTTT
CASSLSRSGFSSTDTQYF
>.|.|TRBV5-1|TRBJ1-1
TGCGCCAGCAGCTTGGTTTGGGATGCGGGCACTGAAGCTTTCTTT
CASSLVWDAGTEAFF
>.|.|TRBV12-5|TRBJ2-3
TGTGCTAGTGGGGACACAGATACGCAGTATTTT
CASGDTDTQYF
>.|.|TRBV7-9|TRBJ2-1
TGTGCCAGCAGCGGAAGGGACTGGCACAATGAGCAGTTCTTC
CASSGRDWHNEQFF
>.|TRBD1|TRBV28|TRBJ1-2
TGTGCCAGCAGTTTAGAGCGGGACAGGGGGCCGGTTCACTATGGCTACACCTTC
CASSLERDRGPVHYGYTF
>.|TRBD1|TRBV15|TRBJ1-4
TGTGCCACCAGCAGATCTTTGACAGGGGCAACTAATGAAAAACTGTTTTTT
CATSRSLTGATNEKLFF
>.|.|TRBV7-2|TRBJ2-1
TGTGCCAGCAGCTTAGTTTTGGGTGGTGGAGGTGAGCAGTTCTTC
CASSLVLGGGGEQFF
>once|TRBD2|TRBV30|TRBJ2-1
TGTGCCTGGAGTGCGCCGGGACTAGCGGGGTCGGATGAGCAGTTCTTC
CAWSAPGLAGSDEQFF
>.|.|TRBV6-6|TRBJ2-1
TGTGCCAGCAGTTACGTGGTCTACAATGAGCAGTTCTTC
CASSYVVYNEQFF
>.|.|TRBV27|TRBJ2-5
TGTGCCAGCAGTTTTGGCTACGGGCAGGGACAAGAGACCCAGTACTTC
CASSFGYGQGQETQYF